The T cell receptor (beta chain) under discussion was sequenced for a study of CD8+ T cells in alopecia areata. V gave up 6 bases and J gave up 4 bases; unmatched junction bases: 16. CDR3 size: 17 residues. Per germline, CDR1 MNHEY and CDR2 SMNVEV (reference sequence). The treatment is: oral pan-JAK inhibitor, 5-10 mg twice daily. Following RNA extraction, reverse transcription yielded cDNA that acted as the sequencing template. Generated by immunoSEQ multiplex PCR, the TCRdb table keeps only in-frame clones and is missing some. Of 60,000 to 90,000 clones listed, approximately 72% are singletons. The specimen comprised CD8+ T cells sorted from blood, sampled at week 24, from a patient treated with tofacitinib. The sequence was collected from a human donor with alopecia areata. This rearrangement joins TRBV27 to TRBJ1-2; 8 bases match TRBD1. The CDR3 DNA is TGTGCCAGCAGCCTATATGGGGAGCAGGGGGCATCCTATGGCTACACCTTC. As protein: CASSLYGEQGASYGYTF.